These T cell receptor beta chains were read from a single sample in a study of regulatory T cells in long-lasting Graves disease. From the multiplex PCR reads, TCRdb called clonotypes with MiXCR, one entry per CDR3 protein. The sample holds approximately 400,000 distinct CDR3 sequences, roughly 10% seen once. These sequences were also reported in another study, on T cells in Graves' hyperthyroidism and ophthalmopathy.

The source was peripheral blood mononuclear cells (PBMCs), collected at new diagnosis, from a patient treated with antithyroid drugs. The receptors were sampled from a woman between 18 and 29 years old with Graves disease. Both conserved end residues are part of each CDR3. D genes are given only for firm matches. Where a row states a size, it is once, few, many or the class of an expanded clone; other rows omit it.

V gene	D gene	clone size	J gene	CDR3 length	CDR3 DNA	CDR3 protein
TRBV4-3	NA	few	TRBJ2-5	14	TGCGCCAGCAGCCAAAGGGGGGGCCATGAGACCCAGTACTTC	CASSQRGGHETQYF
TRBV7-2	NA	many	TRBJ1-5	12	TGTGCCAGCAGCCTCGGACGGCAGCCCCAGCATTTT	CASSLGRQPQHF
TRBV29-1	NA	NA	TRBJ2-7	12	TGCAGCGTTGAGTCGTTAACCTACGAGCAGTACTTC	CSVESLTYEQYF
TRBV4-3	TRBD1	NA	TRBJ1-1	15	TGCGCCAGCGGCCAAGACGGGACAGGGTCTTTTCGAGCTTTCTTT	CASGQDGTGSFRAFF
TRBV18	TRBD1	many	TRBJ2-7	15	TGTGCCAGCTCACCACGGGAACAGGGGGCCTACGAGCAGTACTTC	CASSPREQGAYEQYF
TRBV6-2/TRBV6-3	NA	many	TRBJ1-1	14	TGTGCCAGCAGTTACACCAGGGGTTACACTGAAGCTTTCTTT	CASSYTRGYTEAFF
TRBV24-1	TRBD2	many	TRBJ2-1	17	TGTGCCACCAGTGAACCCGGACTAGCGGGAGGTAACGATGAGCAGTTCTTC	CATSEPGLAGGNDEQFF
TRBV7-8	NA	NA	TRBJ1-1	14	TGTGCCAGCAGCTTGTGGTCGAGGGACACTGAAGCTTTCTTT	CASSLWSRDTEAFF
TRBV6-1	TRBD1	NA	TRBJ1-6	15	TGTGCCAGCAGCCCACGACAGGGGGCAAGGTCACCCCTCCACTTT	CASSPRQGARSPLHF
TRBV20-1	TRBD1	few	TRBJ2-1	16	TGCAGTGCTAGCCCGGACAGGGCGCAATCCTACAATGAGCAGTTCTTC	CSASPDRAQSYNEQFF
TRBV12-3/TRBV12-4	TRBD1	many	TRBJ2-7	14	TGTGCCAGCAGCACCGGGACAGAACTTTACGAGCAGTACTTC	CASSTGTELYEQYF
TRBV29-1	TRBD1	many	TRBJ1-1	13	TGCAGCGTGGGGGGCGAAGGGGGACAGCAAGCTTTCTTT	CSVGGEGGQQAFF
TRBV19	NA	NA	TRBJ1-5	17	TGTGCCAGTAGCCGGGCGAGGGGCGACGGTAGCAATCAGCCCCAGCATTTT	CASSRARGDGSNQPQHF
TRBV20-1	NA	NA	TRBJ2-3	15	TGCAGTGCTAGTGCCAGCGTCCTTAGCACAGATACGCAGTATTTT	CSASASVLSTDTQYF
TRBV7-3	NA	many	TRBJ2-2	11	TGTGCCAGCAGCTTAACCGGGGAGCTGTTTTTT	CASSLTGELFF
TRBV12-3/TRBV12-4	TRBD1	many	TRBJ1-2	16	TGTGCCAGCATCTTTACGTGGGACAGACATAACTATGGCTACACCTTC	CASIFTWDRHNYGYTF
TRBV6-1	TRBD2	many	TRBJ2-7	11	TGTGCCAGCTCTCGCGGGGGCGAGCAGTACTTC	CASSRGGEQYF
TRBV15	TRBD1	NA	TRBJ2-3	15	TGTGCCACCAGCAGAGGGACAGGGGAGACAGATACGCAGTATTTT	CATSRGTGETDTQYF
TRBV2	TRBD1	many	TRBJ2-2	16	TGTGCCAGCAGTGGTCAGGGGGTAACGAACACCGGGGAGCTGTTTTTT	CASSGQGVTNTGELFF
TRBV24-1	NA	many	TRBJ1-5	12	TGTGCCACCAGTGCGCAGGGTCAGCCCCAGCATTTT	CATSAQGQPQHF
TRBV19	NA	NA	TRBJ1-1	13	TGTGCCAGTAGTATAGCAAGGCCCACTGAAGCTTTCTTT	CASSIARPTEAFF
TRBV7-2	TRBD1	NA	TRBJ1-6	16	TGTGCCAGCAGGAATCCTCGGACAGGGGGAAATTCACCCCTCCACTTT	CASRNPRTGGNSPLHF
TRBV28	NA	many	TRBJ2-6	13	TGTGCCAGCAGTTCGACGGTTATCTACGTCCTGACTTTC	CASSSTVIYVLTF
TRBV9	TRBD2	once	TRBJ2-1	18	TGTGCCAGCAGCGTAGCTCTAGCGGGGACAACTCTGTGGGATGAGCAGTTCTTC	CASSVALAGTTLWDEQFF
TRBV20-1	NA	many	TRBJ1-2	11	TGCAGTGCTAGGGGTGGGGGAGGCTACACCTTC	CSARGGGGYTF
TRBV7-3	NA	many	TRBJ1-1	13	TGTGCCAGCAGCCCGTCCAGGGGAGCTGAAGCTTTCTTT	CASSPSRGAEAFF
TRBV20-1	TRBD1	NA	TRBJ1-1	16	TGCAGTGCTAGAGATCTGGAGGGACAGCTGAACACTGAAGCTTTCTTT	CSARDLEGQLNTEAFF
TRBV4-3	NA	NA	TRBJ2-3	17	TGCGCCAGCAGCCAAGATTCTGAGGGGGTCTTCACAGATACGCAGTATTTT	CASSQDSEGVFTDTQYF
TRBV30	TRBD2	NA	TRBJ2-1	15	TGTGCCTGGAACCTACTAGCGGGAGGGCCTTTGCCCCGCTTCTTC	CAWNLLAGGPLPRFF
TRBV28	TRBD1	NA	TRBJ2-1	17	TGTGCCAGCAGTGCCCCGAGTAGGCGTCAGGGGGCGCGGGAGCAGTTCTTC	CASSAPSRRQGAREQFF